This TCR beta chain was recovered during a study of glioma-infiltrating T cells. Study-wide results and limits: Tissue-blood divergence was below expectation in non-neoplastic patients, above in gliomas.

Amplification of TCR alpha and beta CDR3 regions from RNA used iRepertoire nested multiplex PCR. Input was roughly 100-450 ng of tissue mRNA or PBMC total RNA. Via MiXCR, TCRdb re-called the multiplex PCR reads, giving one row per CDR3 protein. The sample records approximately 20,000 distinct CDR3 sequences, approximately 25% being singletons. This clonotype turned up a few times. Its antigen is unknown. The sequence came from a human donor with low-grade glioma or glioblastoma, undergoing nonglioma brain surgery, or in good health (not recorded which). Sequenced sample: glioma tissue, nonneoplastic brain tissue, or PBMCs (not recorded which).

This CDR3 is CSARTGGDPKNIQYF. CDR3 nucleotide sequence: TGCAGTGCTAGAACAGGGGGCGACCCCAAAAACATTCAGTACTTC. The chain joins TRBV20-1 to TRBJ2-4; 9 nucleotides line up with TRBD1. Unmatched junction bases numbered 4, after V lost 2 bases and J lost 2 bases. CDR1 and CDR2 from the germline V gene are DFQATT and SNEGSKA (reference sequence). The CDR3 has 15 residues.